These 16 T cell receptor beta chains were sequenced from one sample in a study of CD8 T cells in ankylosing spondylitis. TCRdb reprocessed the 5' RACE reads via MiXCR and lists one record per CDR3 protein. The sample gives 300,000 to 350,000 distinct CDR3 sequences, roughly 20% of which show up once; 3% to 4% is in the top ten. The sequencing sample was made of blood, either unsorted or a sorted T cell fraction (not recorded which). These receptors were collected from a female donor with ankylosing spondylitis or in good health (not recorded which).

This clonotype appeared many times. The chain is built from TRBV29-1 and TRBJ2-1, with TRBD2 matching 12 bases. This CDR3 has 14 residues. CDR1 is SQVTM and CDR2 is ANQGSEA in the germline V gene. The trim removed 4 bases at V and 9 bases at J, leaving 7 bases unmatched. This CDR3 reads CSVAPMTSGSEQFF. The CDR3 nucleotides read TGCAGCGTTGCCCCAATGACTAGCGGGAGTGAGCAGTTCTTC.

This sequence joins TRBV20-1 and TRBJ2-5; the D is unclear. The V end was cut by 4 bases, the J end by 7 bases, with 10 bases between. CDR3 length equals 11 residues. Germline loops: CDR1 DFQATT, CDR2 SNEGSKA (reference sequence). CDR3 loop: CSATPDGTQYF. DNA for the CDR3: TGCAGTGCTACCCCCGATGGGACCCAGTACTTC.

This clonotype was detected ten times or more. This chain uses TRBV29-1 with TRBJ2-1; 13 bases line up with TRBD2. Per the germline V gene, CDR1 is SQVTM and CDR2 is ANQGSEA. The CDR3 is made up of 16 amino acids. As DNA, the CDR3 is TGCACAGTCTTACTAGCGGGAGGGCCTTCTGACAATGAGCAGTTCTTC. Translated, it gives CTVLLAGGPSDNEQFF.

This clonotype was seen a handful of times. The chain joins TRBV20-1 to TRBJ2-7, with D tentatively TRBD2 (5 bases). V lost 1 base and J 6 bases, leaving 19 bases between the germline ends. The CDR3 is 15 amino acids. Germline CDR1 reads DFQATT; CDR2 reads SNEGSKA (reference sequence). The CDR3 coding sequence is TGCAGTGCTAGAGGTGGAGGACCTTTCCTCATCGAGCAGTACTTC. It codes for CSARGGGPFLIEQYF.

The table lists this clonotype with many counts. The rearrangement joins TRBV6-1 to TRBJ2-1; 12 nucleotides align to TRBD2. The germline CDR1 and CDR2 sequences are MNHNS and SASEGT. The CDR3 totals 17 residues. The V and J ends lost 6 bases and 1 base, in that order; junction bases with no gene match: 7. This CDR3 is CASSRLAGEGSYNEQFF. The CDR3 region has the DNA TGTGCCAGCAGCCGACTAGCGGGAGAGGGGTCCTACAATGAGCAGTTCTTC.

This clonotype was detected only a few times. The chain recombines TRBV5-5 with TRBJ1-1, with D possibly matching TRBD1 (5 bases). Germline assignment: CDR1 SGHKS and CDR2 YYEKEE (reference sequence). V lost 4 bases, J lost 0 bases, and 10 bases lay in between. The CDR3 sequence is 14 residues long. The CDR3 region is CASSPRGVNTEAFF. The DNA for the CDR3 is TGTGCCAGCAGCCCCCGGGGGGTGAACACTGAAGCTTTCTTT.

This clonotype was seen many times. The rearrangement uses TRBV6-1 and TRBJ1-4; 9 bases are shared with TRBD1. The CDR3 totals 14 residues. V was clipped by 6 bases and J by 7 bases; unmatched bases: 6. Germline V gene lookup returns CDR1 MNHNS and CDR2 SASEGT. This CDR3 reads CASSRGQGAEKLFF. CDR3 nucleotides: TGTGCCAGCAGCCGGGGACAGGGCGCTGAAAAACTGTTTTTT.

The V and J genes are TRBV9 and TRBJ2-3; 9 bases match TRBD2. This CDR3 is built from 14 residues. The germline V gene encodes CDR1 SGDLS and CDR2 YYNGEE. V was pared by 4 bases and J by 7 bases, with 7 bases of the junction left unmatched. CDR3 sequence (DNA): TGTGCCAGCAGCCGCGGACTAGCGACGAATACGCAGTATTTT. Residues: CASSRGLATNTQYF. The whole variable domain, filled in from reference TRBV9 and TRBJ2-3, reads DSGVTQTPKHLITATGQRVTLRCSPRSGDLSVYWYQQSLDQGLQFLIQYYNGEERAKGNILERFSAQQFPDLHSELNLSSLELGDSALYFCASSRGLATNTQYFGPGTRLTVL.

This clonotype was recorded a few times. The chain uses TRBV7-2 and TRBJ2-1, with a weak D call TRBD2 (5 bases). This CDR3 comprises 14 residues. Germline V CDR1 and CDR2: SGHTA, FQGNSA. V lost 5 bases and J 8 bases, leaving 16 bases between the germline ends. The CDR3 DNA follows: TGTGCCAGCAGCCTCAATCCGGAGGTCGATGAGCAGTTCTTC. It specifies CASSLNPEVDEQFF.

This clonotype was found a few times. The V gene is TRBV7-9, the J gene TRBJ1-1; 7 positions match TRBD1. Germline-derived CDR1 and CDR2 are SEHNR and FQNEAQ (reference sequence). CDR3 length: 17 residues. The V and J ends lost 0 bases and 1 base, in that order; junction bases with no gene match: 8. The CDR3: CASSLAQTGKGNTEAFF. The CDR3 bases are TGTGCCAGCAGCTTAGCCCAGACAGGGAAGGGGAACACTGAAGCTTTCTTT. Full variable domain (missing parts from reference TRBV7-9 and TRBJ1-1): DTGVSQNPRHKITKRGQNVTFRCDPISEHNRLYWYRQTLGQGPEFLTYFQNEAQLEKSRLLSDRFSAERPKGSFSTLEIQRTEQGDSAMYLCASSLAQTGKGNTEAFFGQGTRLTVV.

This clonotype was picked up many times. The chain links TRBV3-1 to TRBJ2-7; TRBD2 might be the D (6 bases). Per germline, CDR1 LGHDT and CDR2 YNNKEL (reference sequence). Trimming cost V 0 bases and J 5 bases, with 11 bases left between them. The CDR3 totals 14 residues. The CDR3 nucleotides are TGTGCCAGCAGCCAAGATGTGACTAGAGACGAGCAGTACTTC. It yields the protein CASSQDVTRDEQYF.

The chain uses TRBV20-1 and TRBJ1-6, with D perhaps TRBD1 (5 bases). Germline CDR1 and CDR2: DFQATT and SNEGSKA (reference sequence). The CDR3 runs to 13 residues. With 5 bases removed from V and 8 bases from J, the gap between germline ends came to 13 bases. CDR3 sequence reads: CSAEVGVDSPLHF. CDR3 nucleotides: TGCAGTGCTGAGGTGGGGGTTGATTCACCCCTCCACTTT.

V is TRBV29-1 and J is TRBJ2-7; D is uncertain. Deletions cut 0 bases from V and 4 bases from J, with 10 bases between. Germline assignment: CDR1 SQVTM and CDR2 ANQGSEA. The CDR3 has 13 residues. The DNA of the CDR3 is TGCAGCGTTGAAGATCGAGGCCGATACGAGCAGTACTTC. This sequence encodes CSVEDRGRYEQYF.

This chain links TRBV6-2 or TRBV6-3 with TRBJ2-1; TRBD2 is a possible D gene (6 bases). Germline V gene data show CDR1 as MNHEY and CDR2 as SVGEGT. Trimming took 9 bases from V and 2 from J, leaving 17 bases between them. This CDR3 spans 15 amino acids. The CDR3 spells CASRGDLGPYNEQFF. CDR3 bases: TGTGCCAGTCGCGGGGACCTGGGACCCTACAATGAGCAGTTCTTC.

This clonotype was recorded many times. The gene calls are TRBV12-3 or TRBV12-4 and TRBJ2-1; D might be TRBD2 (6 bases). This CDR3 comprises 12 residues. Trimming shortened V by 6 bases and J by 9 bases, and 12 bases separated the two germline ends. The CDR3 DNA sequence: TGTGCCAGCAGGGGCTCTAGCGTTGAGCAGTTCTTC. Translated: CASRGSSVEQFF.

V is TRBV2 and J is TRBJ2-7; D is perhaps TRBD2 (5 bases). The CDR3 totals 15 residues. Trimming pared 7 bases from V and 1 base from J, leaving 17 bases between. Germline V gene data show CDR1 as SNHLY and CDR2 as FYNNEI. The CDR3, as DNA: TGTGCCAGCAAGTGGGATAGTGAGGGTTCCTACGAGCAGTACTTC. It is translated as CASKWDSEGSYEQYF.